This T cell receptor (beta chain) comes out of a study of blood T cell repertoires in COVID-19. At the level of the study: The samples span acute and convalescent COVID-19 from the United States, Italy and Spain. T cells, B-cell-depleted T cells, or PBMCs supplied cDNA or gDNA.

In the authors' methods: From reference gene primer amplification, estimates of nucleated cell counts were derived. The protocol was immunoSEQ multiplex PCR, while the TCRdb copy is restricted to in-frame clones and leaves out a portion. V and J calls and clone size are copied from that table; D and trimming were computed from the DNA. The sample gives 200,000 to 250,000 clones, 80% of which show up once; 4.5% to 7% is in the top ten. The TCR comes from an older woman with acute or convalescent COVID-19. Material for sequencing was peripheral blood.

CDR3 nucleotide sequence: TGTGCCAGCAGCGTAGATCCTAGCGGGAGTAACACCGGGGAGCTGTTTTTT. Protein product: CASSVDPSGSNTGELFF. The chain is built from TRBV9 and TRBJ2-2, with 10 bases lining up with TRBD2. Germline V gene data show CDR1 as SGDLS and CDR2 as YYNGEE. The V gene end was trimmed by 0 bases and the J gene end by 2 bases; junction bases not matched to a gene: 4. The CDR3 is made up of 17 amino acids.